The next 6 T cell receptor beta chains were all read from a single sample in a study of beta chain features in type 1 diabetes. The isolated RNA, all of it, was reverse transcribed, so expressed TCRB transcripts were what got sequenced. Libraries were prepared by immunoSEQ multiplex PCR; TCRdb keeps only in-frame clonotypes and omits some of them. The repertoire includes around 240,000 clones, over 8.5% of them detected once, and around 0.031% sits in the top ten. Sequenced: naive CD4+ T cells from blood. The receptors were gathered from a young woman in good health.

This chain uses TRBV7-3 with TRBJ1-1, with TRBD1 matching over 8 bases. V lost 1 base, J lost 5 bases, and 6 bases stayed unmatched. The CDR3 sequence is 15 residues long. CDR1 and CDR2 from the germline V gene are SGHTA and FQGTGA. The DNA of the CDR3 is TGTGCCAGCAGCTTAAATCCAGGGGGCGGAACTGAAGCTTTCTTT. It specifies CASSLNPGGGTEAFF.

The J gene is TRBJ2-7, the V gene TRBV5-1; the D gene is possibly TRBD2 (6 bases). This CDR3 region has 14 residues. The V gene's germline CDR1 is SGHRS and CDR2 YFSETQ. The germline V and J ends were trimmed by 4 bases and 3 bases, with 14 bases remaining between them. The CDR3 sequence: CASSRGGPVYEQYF. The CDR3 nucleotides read TGCGCCAGCAGCCGAGGAGGGCCCGTCTACGAGCAGTACTTC.

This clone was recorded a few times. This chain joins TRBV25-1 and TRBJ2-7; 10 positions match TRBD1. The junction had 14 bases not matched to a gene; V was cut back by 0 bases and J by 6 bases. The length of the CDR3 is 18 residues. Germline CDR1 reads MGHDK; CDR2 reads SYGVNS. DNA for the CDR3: TGTGCCAGCAGTGAATATGGCCCGGGGACAGGGGATTTGAGCGAGCAGTACTTC. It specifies CASSEYGPGTGDLSEQYF.

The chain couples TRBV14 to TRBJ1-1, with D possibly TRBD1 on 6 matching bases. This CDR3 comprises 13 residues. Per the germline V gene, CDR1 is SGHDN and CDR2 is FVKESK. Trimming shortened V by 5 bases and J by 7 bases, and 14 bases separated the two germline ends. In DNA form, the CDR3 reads TGTGCCAGCAGCGGTTGGACAGTCGGTGAAGCTTTCTTT. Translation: CASSGWTVGEAFF.

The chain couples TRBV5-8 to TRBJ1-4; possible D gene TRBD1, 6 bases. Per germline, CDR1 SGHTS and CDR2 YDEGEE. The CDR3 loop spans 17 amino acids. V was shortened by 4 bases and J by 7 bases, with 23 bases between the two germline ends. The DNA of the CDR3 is TGTGCCAGCAGCCGCAAGGTGGGGGCGCGATCCAGTGAAAAACTGTTTTTT. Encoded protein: CASSRKVGARSSEKLFF.

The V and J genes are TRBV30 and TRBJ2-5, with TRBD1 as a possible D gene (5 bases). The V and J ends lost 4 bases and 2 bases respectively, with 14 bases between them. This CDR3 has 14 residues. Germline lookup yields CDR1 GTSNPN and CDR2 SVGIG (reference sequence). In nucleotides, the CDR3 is TGTGCCTGGACTAAGGGGCGGATTCAAGAGACCCAGTACTTC. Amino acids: CAWTKGRIQETQYF.